One sample yielded the 6 T cell receptor beta chains listed below, sequenced in a study of T cell changes during pregnancy in multiple sclerosis. Using immunoSEQ multiplex PCR, the repertoire was profiled, and TCRdb retains in-frame clones only, with some absent. Counted here are fewer than 50,000 clones, less than 95% occurring once; the ten biggest clones make up 10%. Sample: CD8+ T cells from peripheral blood mononuclear cells, taken in the first trimester of pregnancy. These receptors were collected from a female donor with multiple sclerosis, enrolled in a pregnancy study.

This clone was counted a few times. This chain connects TRBV4-1 to TRBJ2-7; 9 bases match TRBD1. CDR1 and CDR2 (germline): MGHRA, YSYEKL. Unmatched junction bases numbered 4, after V lost 4 bases and J lost 3 bases. The CDR3 covers 14 residues. CDR3 coding DNA: TGCGCCAGCAGCCCCGGGACAGGGAACTACGAGCAGTACTTC. Its protein is CASSPGTGNYEQYF.

The chain carries TRBV9 and TRBJ1-4; 7 nucleotides match TRBD1. The CDR3 loop spans 16 amino acids. CDR1 and CDR2 (germline): SGDLS, YYNGEE. The ends lost 3 bases at V and 4 bases at J; junction bases unmatched: 9. The CDR3 protein is CASSANRDSLNEKLFF. The CDR3 nucleotides are TGTGCCAGCAGCGCGAACCGGGACAGCCTTAATGAAAAACTGTTTTTT.

This clone was counted only a few times. The V gene is TRBV2, the J gene TRBJ2-7; 8 bases fit TRBD2. This CDR3 has 15 amino acids. Germline trimming cut 6 bases from V and 3 bases from J; bases unmatched to any gene: 10. Looked up from germline, CDR1 is SNHLY and CDR2 is FYNNEI. CDR3 region: CASSLLAAVFYEQYF. The CDR3 DNA follows: TGTGCCAGCAGCTTACTAGCGGCGGTTTTCTACGAGCAGTACTTC.

The chain uses TRBV5-4 and TRBJ2-1; D remains ambiguous. Germline CDR1 SGHNT, CDR2 YYREEE (reference sequence). Trimming removed 2 bases from V and 5 bases from J, with 17 bases in between. The CDR3 loop spans 16 amino acids. The CDR3 nucleotides are TGTGCCAGCAGCTTTCCCGACTCCGACCGAGACAATGAGCAGTTCTTC. Translating it yields CASSFPDSDRDNEQFF.

This chain uses TRBV5-8 with TRBJ1-2, with a tentative D call TRBD1 (5 bases). In germline, CDR1 is SGHTS, CDR2 YDEGEE. Trimming left V 7 bases short and J 4 bases short, with 17 bases between. The length of the CDR3 is 14 residues. The CDR3 coding sequence is TGTGCCAGCGCAGAAGGGGCGGCCCTCTATGGCTACACCTTC. Translation gives CASAEGAALYGYTF. Drawing the rest from reference TRBV5-8 and TRBJ1-2, the complete variable domain is EAGVTQSPTHLIKTRGQQATLRCSPISGHTSVYWYQQALGLGLQFLLWYDEGEERNRGNFPPRFSGRQFPNYSSELNVNALELEDSALYLCASAEGAALYGYTFGSGTRLTVV.

This clone occurred once. The rearrangement links TRBV4-2 to TRBJ2-1; D unclear. The CDR3 extends over 14 amino acids. The germline gives CDR1 LGHNA, CDR2 YNFKEQ. V was cut by 1 base and J by 3 bases, with 7 bases left in between. The CDR3: CASSQVTGYNEQFF. CDR3 in DNA: TGTGCCAGCAGCCAAGTAACCGGCTACAATGAGCAGTTCTTC.